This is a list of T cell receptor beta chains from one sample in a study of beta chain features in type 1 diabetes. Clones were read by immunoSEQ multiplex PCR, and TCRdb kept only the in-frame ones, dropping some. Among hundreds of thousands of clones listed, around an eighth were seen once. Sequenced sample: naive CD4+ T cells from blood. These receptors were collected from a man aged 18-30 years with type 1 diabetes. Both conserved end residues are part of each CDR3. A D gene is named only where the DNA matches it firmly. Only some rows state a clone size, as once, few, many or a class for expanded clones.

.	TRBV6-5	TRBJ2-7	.	CASSRDGHVYEQYF	TGTGCCAGCAGCCGGGACGGACACGTCTACGAGCAGTACTTC
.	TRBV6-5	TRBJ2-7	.	CASSYSSGGTREQYF	TGTGCCAGCAGTTACTCTAGTGGCGGGACCCGTGAGCAGTACTTC
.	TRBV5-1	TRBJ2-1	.	CASSPLTSYNEQFF	TGCGCCAGCAGCCCCCTCACGTCGTACAATGAGCAGTTCTTC
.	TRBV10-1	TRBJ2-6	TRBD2	CASSGGRDSGANVLTF	TGCGCCAGCAGTGGTGGGAGGGACTCTGGGGCCAACGTCCTGACTTTC
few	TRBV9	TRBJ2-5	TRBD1	CASSVSGGEETQYF	TGTGCCAGCAGCGTATCAGGGGGCGAGGAGACCCAGTACTTC
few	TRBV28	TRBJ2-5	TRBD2	CASSPAGLAVQETQYF	TGTGCCAGCAGTCCCGCGGGACTAGCGGTTCAAGAGACCCAGTACTTC
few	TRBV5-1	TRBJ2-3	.	CASSLVPSDTQYF	TGCGCCAGCAGCTTGGTTCCCTCAGATACGCAGTATTTT
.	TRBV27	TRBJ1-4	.	CASSTNRDEKLFF	TGTGCCAGCAGTACTAATCGCGATGAAAAACTGTTTTTT
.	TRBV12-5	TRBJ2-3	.	CASMLRATDTQYF	TGTGCTAGTATGCTTAGGGCCACAGATACGCAGTATTTT
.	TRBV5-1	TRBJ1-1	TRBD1	CASSTRTGNTEAFF	TGCGCCAGCAGCACCCGGACAGGGAACACTGAAGCTTTCTTT
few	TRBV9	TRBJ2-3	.	CASSVAPTGGTDTQYF	TGTGCCAGCAGCGTAGCCCCGACAGGAGGAACAGATACGCAGTATTTT
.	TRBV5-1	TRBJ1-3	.	CASSLTGTTSGNTIYF	TGCGCCAGCAGCTTAACAGGGACTACTTCTGGAAACACCATATATTTT
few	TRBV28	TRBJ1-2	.	CASSLAGYGYTF	TGTGCCAGCAGTTTAGCGGGGTATGGCTACACCTTC
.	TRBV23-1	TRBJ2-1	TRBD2	CASSQSPGLAGVGDEQFF	TGCGCCAGCAGTCAATCCCCGGGACTAGCGGGAGTAGGTGATGAGCAGTTCTTC
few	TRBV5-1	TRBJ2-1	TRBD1	CASSAGTATGNEQFF	TGCGCCAGCAGCGCCGGGACAGCAACAGGCAATGAGCAGTTCTTC
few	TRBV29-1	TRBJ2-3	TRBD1	CSVLDRGTDTQYF	TGCAGCGTTCTAGACAGGGGCACAGATACGCAGTATTTT
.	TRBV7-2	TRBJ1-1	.	CASSLAGGVGTEAFF	TGTGCCAGCAGCTTAGCGGGAGGGGTAGGCACTGAAGCTTTCTTT
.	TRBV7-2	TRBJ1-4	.	CASSSRGGINEKLFF	TGTGCCAGCAGCTCCAGGGGCGGCATTAATGAAAAACTGTTTTTT
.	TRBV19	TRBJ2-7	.	CASSPRVNDYEQYF	TGTGCCAGCAGCCCGAGAGTCAACGACTACGAGCAGTACTTC
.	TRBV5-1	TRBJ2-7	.	CASSWGYEQYF	TGCGCCAGCAGCTGGGGCTACGAGCAGTACTTC
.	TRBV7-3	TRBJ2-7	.	CASSLHDSSYEQYF	TGTGCCAGCAGCTTACATGACAGCTCCTACGAGCAGTACTTC
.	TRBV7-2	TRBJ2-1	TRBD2	CASSLLAGVINEQFF	TGTGCCAGCAGCTTATTAGCGGGAGTAATCAATGAGCAGTTCTTC
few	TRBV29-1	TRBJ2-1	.	CSVDSHEQFF	TGCAGCGTTGACAGCCATGAGCAGTTCTTC
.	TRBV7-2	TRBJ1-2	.	CASSPSRDSAKANYGYTF	TGTGCCAGCAGCCCATCCCGGGACTCTGCCAAGGCAAACTATGGCTACACCTTC
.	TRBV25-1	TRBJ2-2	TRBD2	CASSLTSGGAGELFF	TGTGCCAGCAGCCTAACTAGCGGGGGTGCCGGGGAGCTGTTTTTT
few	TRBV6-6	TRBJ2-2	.	CASRLNLATGELFF	TGTGCCAGCAGGCTAAACCTAGCGACCGGGGAGCTGTTTTTT
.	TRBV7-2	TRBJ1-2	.	CASRAGGGTGYTF	TGTGCCAGCAGGGCCGGAGGGGGGACTGGCTACACCTTC
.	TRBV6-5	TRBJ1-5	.	CASSYLGDQPQHF	TGTGCCAGCAGTTACTTGGGGGATCAGCCCCAGCATTTT
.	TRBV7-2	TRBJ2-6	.	CASGVYGANVLTF	TGTGCCAGTGGGGTCTATGGGGCCAACGTCCTGACTTTC
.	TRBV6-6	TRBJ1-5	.	CASSYLRSNQPQHF	TGTGCCAGCAGTTACCTCCGTAGCAATCAGCCCCAGCATTTT
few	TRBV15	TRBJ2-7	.	CATSMMYEQYF	TGTGCCACCAGCATGATGTACGAGCAGTACTTC
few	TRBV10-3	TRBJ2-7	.	CAISESVVIGNEQYF	TGTGCCATCAGTGAGTCCGTCGTGATTGGGAACGAGCAGTACTTC
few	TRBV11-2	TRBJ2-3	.	CASSFGASTGTDTQYF	TGTGCCAGCAGCTTCGGGGCCAGCACTGGCACAGATACGCAGTATTTT
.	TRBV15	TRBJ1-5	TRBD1	CATSRPLDRVFPQPQHF	TGTGCCACCAGCAGACCTTTGGACAGGGTCTTTCCGCAGCCCCAGCATTTT
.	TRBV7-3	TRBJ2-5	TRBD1	CASSMDRESGQYF	TGTGCCAGCAGCATGGACAGGGAGAGCGGCCAGTACTTC
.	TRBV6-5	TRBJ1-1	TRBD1	CASSHRGAEAFF	TGTGCCAGCAGTCACAGGGGAGCTGAAGCTTTCTTT
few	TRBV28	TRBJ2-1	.	CASSPSHNEQFF	TGTGCCAGCAGTCCCTCCCACAATGAGCAGTTCTTC
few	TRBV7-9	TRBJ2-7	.	CASSLGQVNYEQYF	TGTGCCAGCAGCTTAGGACAGGTTAACTACGAGCAGTACTTC
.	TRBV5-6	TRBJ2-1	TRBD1	CASSLGQGTSEFF	TGTGCCAGCAGCTTGGGACAGGGGACGAGTGAGTTCTTC
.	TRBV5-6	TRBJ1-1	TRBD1	CASSALGQSNTEAFF	TGTGCCAGCAGCGCATTGGGACAGTCGAACACTGAAGCTTTCTTT
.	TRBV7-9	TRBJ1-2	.	CASSLADSPYGYTF	TGTGCCAGCAGCTTAGCGGACAGCCCCTATGGCTACACCTTC
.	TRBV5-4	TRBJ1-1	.	CASSLGTQNTEAFF	TGTGCCAGCAGCCTCGGGACACAAAACACTGAAGCTTTCTTT
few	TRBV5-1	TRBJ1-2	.	CASRPQGANYGYTF	TGCGCCAGCAGACCGCAGGGAGCCAACTATGGCTACACCTTC
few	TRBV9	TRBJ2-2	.	CASSVSGSNTGELFF	TGTGCCAGCAGCGTAAGCGGGTCGAACACCGGGGAGCTGTTTTTT
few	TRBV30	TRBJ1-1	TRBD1	CAWSVRLAWDSTEAFF	TGTGCCTGGAGTGTACGTCTGGCATGGGACAGCACTGAAGCTTTCTTT
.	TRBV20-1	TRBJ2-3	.	CSAAVDTQYF	TGCAGTGCGGCGGTAGATACGCAGTATTTT
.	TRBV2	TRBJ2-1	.	CASRYYNEQFF	TGTGCCAGTAGATACTACAATGAGCAGTTCTTC
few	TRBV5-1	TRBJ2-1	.	CASSLAQGAQSSYNEQFF	TGCGCCAGCAGCTTGGCCCAAGGAGCGCAGAGCTCCTACAATGAGCAGTTCTTC